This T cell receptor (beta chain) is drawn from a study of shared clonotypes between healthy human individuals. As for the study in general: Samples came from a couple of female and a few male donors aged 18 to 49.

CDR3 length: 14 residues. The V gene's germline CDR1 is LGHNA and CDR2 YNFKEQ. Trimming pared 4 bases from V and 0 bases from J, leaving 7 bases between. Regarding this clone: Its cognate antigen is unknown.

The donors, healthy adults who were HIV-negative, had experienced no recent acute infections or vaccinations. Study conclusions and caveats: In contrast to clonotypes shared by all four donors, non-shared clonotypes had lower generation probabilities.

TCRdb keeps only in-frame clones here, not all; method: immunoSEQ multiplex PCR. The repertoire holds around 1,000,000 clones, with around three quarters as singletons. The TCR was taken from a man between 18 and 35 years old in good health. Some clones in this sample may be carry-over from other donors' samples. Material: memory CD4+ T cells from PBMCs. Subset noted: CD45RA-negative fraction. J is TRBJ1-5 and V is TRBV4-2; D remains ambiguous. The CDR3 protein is CASSLGDSNQPQHF. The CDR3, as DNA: TGTGCCAGCAGCCTCGGGGATAGCAATCAGCCCCAGCATTTT.